This section outlines one T cell receptor beta chain sequence together with its context. No antigen is known for it. No base-level quality is on record; no much larger clone is a single base apart. These data are taken from a study of Ad26.COV2.S vaccination and SARS-CoV-2 variants (dated by TCRdb to the early 2020s). About the study as a whole: Vaccine-arm donors came from COV1001, a multicentre, randomized, double-blind, placebo-controlled phase I-IIa trial of Ad26.COV2.S in healthy adults. Blinding of investigators to trial group allocation was maintained during experiments and outcome assessment. Trial participants were randomized into five groups of five, in which low-dose or high-dose Ad26.COV2.S was given once or twice, or placebo was given on both occasions. Dosing of Ad26.COV2.S was intramuscular, at either 5x10^10 or 1x10^11 viral particles, delivered as one shot or as two shots spaced 56 days apart. The specificity and breadth of SARS-CoV-2-reactive T cell receptors after Ad26.COV2.S vaccination were assessed by TCRbeta repertoire sequencing. The TCR-sequenced set comprised around 32 samples: some 20 Ad26.COV2.S vaccine recipients, 5 placebo recipients and 8 SARS-CoV-2 convalescent individuals. Study-level results and caveats: Vaccine and placebo recipients had similar non-spike TCR breadth, a finding consistent with the vaccine containing only spike. After vaccination, spike-specific CD8+ and CD4+ T cell responses were reported to show substantial breadth. The authors noted that total T cell responses may have been underestimated by the TCR breadth and depth analyses. Compared with placebo recipients, Ad26.COV2.S recipients showed higher spike-specific TCR breadth (P = 0.0014). Comparing responses between vaccine doses or regimens was not something the study was powered to do.

This specimen's treatment or condition label, per the study, means: 15 to 20 received Ad26.COV2.S at low or high dose, single or two shots; 5 received placebo; per-sample allocation not given. For vaccine and placebo recipients, repertoires were sequenced using samples collected on day 63 after the first injection. In Cohort 1b, 25 or so adults aged 18-55 years were enrolled at a single site in Boston, USA, between 29 July and 7 August 2020. Ad26.COV2.S consisted of a replication-incompetent adenovirus type 26 vector by which a prefusion-stabilized SARS-CoV-2 spike protein from the original Wuhan strain was expressed. The germline V gene encodes CDR1 MDHEN and CDR2 SYDVKM. The CDR3 measures 13 amino acids from cysteine to phenylalanine. Solely the CDR3 DNA is kept, with 39 bases framed from the first base. The junction carries 13 bases between V and J, which are trimmed by 3 bases and 7 bases respectively.

TCRbeta CDR3 regions were sequenced with the immunoSEQ Assay. After extraction, genomic DNA underwent amplification by bias-controlled multiplex PCR, followed by high-throughput sequencing. In the original analysis: To quantify the absolute abundance of every unique TCRbeta CDR3 region, sequences were collapsed and filtered. T cell fraction was estimated by normalization of TCRbeta template counts to usable DNA, with usable DNA being measured through amplification of reference genes present in all nucleated cells. Repertoire TCRs were annotated as SARS-CoV-2-specific when V gene, CDR3 amino acid sequence and J gene were exactly matched to a known reactive TCR set. The reference SARS-CoV-2 TCR set was obtained from MIRA and was filtered for enrichment in COVID-19-positive ImmuneCODE repertoires, whereby public or cross-reactive TCRs were removed. Based on the MIRA antigens, annotated TCRs were further analysed at the level of specific ORF or position within ORF. Breadth was defined as annotated unique rearrangements over total unique productive rearrangements; depth was the summed frequency of those rearrangements. Two-sided Wilcoxon rank-sum tests were applied when comparing TCR breadth between groups. Sourced from immuneACCESS, this table was stored by TCRdb with only in-frame sequences that have V and J called. A share of the clones is absent; for the studies checked, an unresolved V gene accounts for under half, and the remainder has no known explanation. V and J calls and clone size are those listed in that table; D and trimming were worked out from the DNA. The sample records some 390,000 clones, approximately 90% of which are singletons. 1.9% of the sample is held by the ten biggest clonotypes.

The source material was peripheral blood, sampled in a trial of Ad26.COV2.S vaccine versus placebo. The chain is assembled from TRBV28 and TRBJ2-7, with the D gene not clear enough to name. The clonotype comes from a person aged 18-60 years who received the Ad26.COV2.S COVID-19 vaccine or a placebo. Here is the DNA: TGTGCCAGCAGTTTTTCCACGAGTCGTGAGCAGTACTTC. It is translated as CASSFSTSREQYF.